This T cell receptor (beta chain) was retrieved from a study of shared clonotypes between healthy human individuals. About the study: Three plates were used per donor for CD4 naive, three for CD4 memory, two for CD8 naive and one for CD8 memory.

Sequencing was performed with immunoSEQ multiplex PCR; in TCRdb, only in-frame clones are kept and a portion is missing. This repertoire shows approximately 2.3 million clones, approximately 95% found once; its top ten account for 0.39%. In its sample, this clone was seen once. The antigen remains unidentified. General study results and limits: Rarefaction analysis demonstrated incomplete sorted-subset sequencing notwithstanding large depth.

The CDR3 runs to 15 residues. Germline V gene sequence: CDR1 LGHNA, CDR2 YNFKEQ. Trimming left V 0 bases short and J 7 bases short, with 13 bases between. The chain carries TRBV4-2 and TRBJ1-5; no clear D. Sequencing was performed on naive CD4+ T cells from PBMCs. Subset described: CD45RA+ positively selected. The receptor's source is a man younger than 35 in good health. Some clones in this sample may be carry-over from other donors' samples. The CDR3 loop is CASSQERAPGQPQHF. Here the CDR3 DNA reads TGTGCCAGCAGCCAAGAAAGGGCCCCGGGACAGCCCCAGCATTTT.